This TCR beta chain was sequenced for a study of STAT3 mutations in large granular lymphocyte leukemia. Of note for this clone: Antigen specificity is unknown.

Study-wide points: In T-cell large granular lymphocyte leukemia, about half of patients showed multiple immunodominant subclonotypes.

The table came from immunoSEQ multiplex PCR; TCRdb's copy has only in-frame clones and leaves some out. The profile shows some 15,000 clones, roughly 91% of them singletons. This CDR3 is 14 amino acids long. The germline gives CDR1 SGHDT, CDR2 YYEEEE. Trimming pared 6 bases from V and 4 bases from J, leaving 16 bases between. This chain uses TRBV5-6 with TRBJ1-2, with D possibly being TRBD1 (6 bases). The sequencing sample was made of peripheral blood mononuclear cells. The sequence was collected from a woman between 45 and 65 years old with T-cell large granular lymphocyte leukemia. Some clones in this sample may be carry-over from other donors' samples. CDR3 bases: TGTGCCAGCACCCAAGGACAGAGAGTCTATGGCTACACCTTC. This translates into CASTQGQRVYGYTF.